The 24 T cell receptor beta chains in this list originate from one sample, sequenced in a study of cytomegalovirus exposure and HLA in healthy donors. This PCR relied on a set of 60 Vbeta primers and 13 Jbeta primers. Clones were sequenced by immunoSEQ multiplex PCR, and TCRdb holds only the in-frame ones, with some missing. The sample gives roughly 150,000 clones, approximately 82% of which show up once; about 11% is in the top ten. Material for sequencing was PBMCs. These receptors came from a man between 18 and 29 years old in good health and CMV-seropositive.

The V and J genes are TRBV5-1 and TRBJ2-7; D possibly corresponds to TRBD2 (6 bases). Trimming cost V 1 base and J 6 bases, with 14 bases left between them. This CDR3 contains 14 residues. Germline-derived CDR1 and CDR2 are SGHRS and YFSETQ. The CDR3 bases are TGCGCCAGCAGCTTGAATGCGGGAAGGAGCGAGCAGTACTTC. This translates into CASSLNAGRSEQYF. Based on the CDR3 plus reference TRBV5-1 and TRBJ2-7, the full variable domain is KAGVTQTPRYLIKTRGQQVTLSCSPISGHRSVSWYQQTPGQGLQFLFEYFSETQRNKGNFPGRFSGRQFSNSRSEMNVSTLELGDSALYLCASSLNAGRSEQYFGPGTRLTVT.

The genes are TRBV2 and TRBJ2-7; TRBD1 is a possible D gene (6 bases). The CDR3 extends over 14 amino acids. Trimming cost V 5 bases and J 2 bases, with 13 bases left between them. CDR1 and CDR2 from the germline V gene are SNHLY and FYNNEI. Here the CDR3 DNA reads TGTGCCAGCAGTTCGACAGGCTCCCCCTACGAGCAGTACTTC. Its protein product is CASSSTGSPYEQYF.

The J gene is TRBJ2-3, the V gene TRBV7-9; D ambiguous. The CDR3 runs to 12 residues. From germline, CDR1 is SEHNR and CDR2 FQNEAQ (reference sequence). V lost 3 bases, J lost 3 bases, and 4 bases lay in between. DNA of the CDR3: TGTGCCAGCAGCTTGCGGACAGATACGCAGTATTTT. It encodes CASSLRTDTQYF.

J is TRBJ2-3 and V is TRBV10-2; possible D gene TRBD2, 6 bases. CDR3 length: 16 residues. The germline gives CDR1 WSHSY, CDR2 SAAADI. Trimming cost V 7 bases and J 2 bases, with 19 bases left between them. CDR3 in DNA: TGCGCCAGCACCGTCCAGGAGGGCGACCACACAGATACGCAGTATTTT. Encoded protein: CASTVQEGDHTDTQYF.

V and J are TRBV28 and TRBJ2-5; D is undetermined. The CDR3 is 14 residues long. Trimming shortened V by 2 bases and J by 3 bases, and 10 bases separated the two germline ends. Germline V CDR1 and CDR2: MDHEN, SYDVKM. The CDR3 DNA reads TGTGCCAGCAGTTTAATGGGCTCGAAAGAGACCCAGTACTTC. Translation: CASSLMGSKETQYF. The full variable domain, rest sourced from reference TRBV28 and TRBJ2-5, is DVKVTQSSRYLVKRTGEKVFLECVQDMDHENMFWYRQDPGLGLRLIYFSYDVKMKEKGDIPEGYSVSREKKERFSLILESASTNQTSMYLCASSLMGSKETQYFGPGTRLLVL.

This clone was seen only a few times. The chain joins TRBV7-9 to TRBJ1-1; TRBD1 agrees at 7 bases. This CDR3 has 14 amino acids. CDR1 and CDR2 (germline): SEHNR, FQNEAQ (reference sequence). The V segment lost 5 bases and the J segment 3 bases; nucleotides outside the gene matches: 6. In DNA form, the CDR3 reads TGTGCCAGCAGCGCCTATACAGGGGACACTGAAGCTTTCTTT. Protein product: CASSAYTGDTEAFF.

The V call is TRBV7-9, the J call TRBJ2-5; 10 bases are shared with TRBD2. Germline-derived CDR1 and CDR2 are SEHNR and FQNEAQ (reference sequence). The CDR3 runs to 14 residues. The ends lost 3 bases at V and 5 bases at J; junction bases unmatched: 3. Here the CDR3 DNA reads TGTGCCAGCAGCTTTATGGGACTAGCGGAGACCCAGTACTTC. Amino acids: CASSFMGLAETQYF.

This chain links TRBV5-1 with TRBJ2-7; the match to TRBD1 covers 9 bases. This CDR3 is built from 17 residues. CDR1 and CDR2 from the germline V gene are SGHRS and YFSETQ. With V trimmed by 2 bases and J by 0 bases, 9 bases remained unmatched. The DNA for the CDR3 is TGCGCCAGCAGCTTACGTACAGGGGGCGCTTACTCCTACGAGCAGTACTTC. Amino acids: CASSLRTGGAYSYEQYF.

The chain has TRBV5-1 and TRBJ1-1; TRBD1 matches at 9 bases. CDR1 is SGHRS and CDR2 is YFSETQ in the germline V gene. V lost 1 base to trimming and J lost 1 base; unmatched junction nucleotides: 2. The CDR3 has 15 amino acids. CDR3 loop: CASSLLGQGNTEAFF. The CDR3 DNA is TGCGCCAGCAGCTTGTTGGGACAGGGGAACACTGAAGCTTTCTTT.

Here the CDR3 reads CAWSLSGSPYGYTF. CDR3 DNA: TGTGCCTGGAGTTTATCCGGGTCCCCTTATGGCTACACCTTC. The chain combines TRBV30 with TRBJ1-2; the D is unclear. Trimming pared 2 bases from V and 5 bases from J, leaving 15 bases between. Germline V gene sequence: CDR1 GTSNPN, CDR2 SVGIG (reference sequence). The CDR3 runs 14 residues.

This clone was detected once. V gene TRBV6-4 combines with J gene TRBJ2-1; perhaps TRBD2 as D (6 bases). Trimming took 8 bases from V and 7 from J, leaving 15 bases between them. The CDR3 runs 13 residues. Germline CDR1 and CDR2: MRHNA and SNTAGT. The CDR3 is CASARELMNEQFF. Here the CDR3 DNA reads TGTGCCAGCGCCCGGGAGTTAATGAATGAGCAGTTCTTC.

The chain uses TRBV30 and TRBJ2-7, with D possibly TRBD2 on 6 matching bases. In germline, CDR1 is GTSNPN, CDR2 SVGIG (reference sequence). Between the trimmed V and J ends, which lost 0 bases and 7 bases, there was a span of 13 bases. The length of the CDR3 is 13 residues. The CDR3 protein is CAWSVGLSQEQYF. The CDR3, as DNA: TGTGCCTGGAGTGTAGGACTATCTCAAGAGCAGTACTTC.

The chain combines TRBV7-3 with TRBJ2-7; TRBD1 matches 8 bases. Germline V gene lookup returns CDR1 SGHTA and CDR2 FQGTGA. Trimming took 3 bases from V and 6 from J; bases not matched to a gene: 10. This CDR3 comprises 15 residues. CDR3 region: CASSLYPGTGIEQYF. In nucleotides, the CDR3 is TGTGCCAGCAGCTTGTATCCTGGGACAGGAATCGAGCAGTACTTC.

The chain is built from TRBV27 and TRBJ2-1; a possible D gene is TRBD2 (5 bases). The V gene's germline CDR1 is MNHEY and CDR2 SMNVEV (reference sequence). The CDR3 sequence is 13 residues long. Deletions cut 5 bases from V and 1 base from J, with 6 bases between. CDR3 residues: CASSRESYNEQFF. The CDR3 bases are TGTGCCAGCAGTCGGGAATCCTACAATGAGCAGTTCTTC.

This clone was observed a single time. J is TRBJ1-2 and V is TRBV28; D gene ambiguous. The CDR3 covers 14 residues. V lost 5 bases and J 1 base, leaving 11 bases between the germline ends. Germline V gene sequence: CDR1 MDHEN, CDR2 SYDVKM. For the CDR3, the DNA is TGTGCCAGCAGTACGAGCCCCGTTAACTATGGCTACACCTTC. This encodes CASSTSPVNYGYTF.

This clone was seen more than once but under ten times. The V and J genes are TRBV9 and TRBJ2-3; no clear D gene. The germline gives CDR1 SGDLS, CDR2 YYNGEE. There are 12 residues in the CDR3. V gave up 3 bases and J gave up 8 bases, with 10 bases separating them. CDR3 loop: CASSGLPRTQYF. For the CDR3, the DNA is TGTGCCAGCAGCGGGCTCCCACGTACGCAGTATTTT. The variable domain in full, completed from reference TRBV9 and TRBJ2-3, reads DSGVTQTPKHLITATGQRVTLRCSPRSGDLSVYWYQQSLDQGLQFLIQYYNGEERAKGNILERFSAQQFPDLHSELNLSSLELGDSALYFCASSGLPRTQYFGPGTRLTVL.

V gene TRBV5-1 combines with J gene TRBJ2-2; TRBD2 matches at 8 bases. The CDR3 has 15 amino acids. After removal of 1 base from V and 6 bases from J, the junction contained 5 bases not matched to a gene. Germline V gives CDR1 SGHRS, CDR2 YFSETQ. For the CDR3, the DNA is TGCGCCAGCAGCTTGCCGGCGGGAGGACCCGGGGAGCTGTTTTTT. Residues: CASSLPAGGPGELFF. Based on the CDR3 plus reference TRBV5-1 and TRBJ2-2, the full variable domain is KAGVTQTPRYLIKTRGQQVTLSCSPISGHRSVSWYQQTPGQGLQFLFEYFSETQRNKGNFPGRFSGRQFSNSRSEMNVSTLELGDSALYLCASSLPAGGPGELFFGEGSRLTVL.

The genes are TRBV5-5 and TRBJ1-4; no reliable D call. The CDR3 runs to 16 residues. CDR1 and CDR2 (germline): SGHKS, YYEKEE (reference sequence). V lost 2 bases and J 0 bases, leaving 11 bases between the germline ends. Here the CDR3 reads CASSLQSPSTNEKLFF. The CDR3 DNA is TGTGCCAGCAGCTTACAGAGCCCATCAACTAATGAAAAACTGTTTTTT. The variable domain in full, completed from reference TRBV5-5 and TRBJ1-4, reads DAGVTQSPTHLIKTRGQQVTLRCSPISGHKSVSWYQQVLGQGPQFIFQYYEKEERGRGNFPDRFSARQFPNYSSELNVNALLLGDSALYLCASSLQSPSTNEKLFFGSGTQLSVL.

This clone was picked up many times. V is TRBV5-1 and J is TRBJ2-1, with TRBD2 matching 7 bases. The V and J ends lost 10 bases and 7 bases, in that order; junction bases with no gene match: 11. Germline-derived CDR1 and CDR2 are SGHRS and YFSETQ. The CDR3 loop spans 13 amino acids. The CDR3 DNA sequence: TGCGCCTCGACGGGGGGAGATTTTAATGAGCAGTTCTTC. The encoded protein is CASTGGDFNEQFF.

This clone was recorded once. The chain is built from TRBV18 and TRBJ2-7; 8 nucleotides agree with TRBD2. The CDR3 is made up of 15 amino acids. Germline V gene data show CDR1 as KGHSH and CDR2 as LQKENI. After removal of 5 bases from V and 6 bases from J, the junction contained 12 bases not matched to a gene. CDR3 DNA: TGTGCCAGCTCAGACAGGCCTAGCGGGTCAGGCGAGCAGTACTTC. Translation gives CASSDRPSGSGEQYF.

The rearrangement uses TRBV10-3 and TRBJ2-3; D gene unclear. Germline CDR1 is ENHRY and CDR2 is SYGVKD. V shed 3 bases and J shed 4 bases, with 8 bases lying between them. The CDR3 is 13 residues long. This CDR3 reads CAISDRESDTQYF. The DNA for the CDR3 is TGTGCCATCAGTGATCGAGAGTCAGATACGCAGTATTTT.

This clone was counted a few times. The rearrangement joins TRBV28 to TRBJ2-7; D gene uncertain. The CDR3 covers 14 residues. The V gene lost 3 bases and the J gene lost 3 bases, with 12 bases spanning the gap. Germline V CDR1 and CDR2: MDHEN, SYDVKM. In DNA form, the CDR3 reads TGTGCCAGCAGTTTTGCGCTGAACCTCTACGAGCAGTACTTC. This translates into CASSFALNLYEQYF. Looking up the rest from reference TRBV28 and TRBJ2-7 gives the full variable domain: DVKVTQSSRYLVKRTGEKVFLECVQDMDHENMFWYRQDPGLGLRLIYFSYDVKMKEKGDIPEGYSVSREKKERFSLILESASTNQTSMYLCASSFALNLYEQYFGPGTRLTVT.

The chain carries TRBV7-2 and TRBJ1-1, with D perhaps matching TRBD1 (5 bases). V shed 4 bases and J shed 1 base, with 7 bases lying between them. Germline V gives CDR1 SGHTA, CDR2 FQGNSA. The CDR3 is 13 residues long. CDR3 sequence reads: CASSSGQNTEAFF. CDR3 DNA: TGTGCCAGCAGCTCAGGACAGAACACTGAAGCTTTCTTT.

V is TRBV27 and J is TRBJ2-3; 8 bases are shared with TRBD2. There are 13 residues in the CDR3. The V and J ends lost 4 bases and 5 bases, in that order; junction bases with no gene match: 2. Germline CDR1 reads MNHEY; CDR2 reads SMNVEV (reference sequence). The CDR3 loop is CASSSLAGDTQYF. CDR3 DNA sequence: TGTGCCAGCAGTTCTCTAGCGGGAGATACGCAGTATTTT.